One and the same sample provided the 8 T cell receptor beta chains below, sequenced in a study of cytomegalovirus exposure and HLA in healthy donors. Primers: 60 Vbeta forward and 13 Jbeta reverse. The protocol was immunoSEQ multiplex PCR, while the TCRdb copy is restricted to in-frame clones and leaves out a portion. The sample has 130,000 to 150,000 clones, about four fifths seen once; the top ten hold more than 3.5%. The specimen sequenced was PBMCs. These receptors came from a woman between 40 and 50 years old in good health and CMV-seropositive.

This chain links TRBV6-6 with TRBJ1-1, with a tentative D call TRBD1 (5 bases). This CDR3 contains 14 residues. CDR1 and CDR2 (germline): MNHNY, SVGAGI (reference sequence). Trimming shortened V by 0 bases and J by 1 base, and 6 bases separated the two germline ends. The CDR3 DNA reads TGTGCCAGCAGTTACTCGACAGCGAACACTGAAGCTTTCTTT. This gives the protein CASSYSTANTEAFF.

The chain joins TRBV29-1 to TRBJ2-1, with D perhaps matching TRBD1 (6 bases). The V gene lost 3 bases and the J gene lost 7 bases, with 10 bases spanning the gap. This CDR3 is built from 12 residues. Germline lookup yields CDR1 SQVTM and CDR2 ANQGSEA. The CDR3 coding sequence is TGCAGCGTTGAGGAACAGGGTAATGAGCAGTTCTTC. Amino acids: CSVEEQGNEQFF.

This clone was counted between two and nine times. The gene calls are TRBV5-6 and TRBJ2-7; 7 bases align to TRBD2. The CDR3 covers 14 residues. Looked up from germline, CDR1 is SGHDT and CDR2 is YYEEEE. V trimming: 2 bases; J trimming: 3 bases; junction bases outside the gene matches: 5. As DNA, the CDR3 is TGTGCCAGCAGCTTCAGGACTAGGAGCTACGAGCAGTACTTC. It translates to CASSFRTRSYEQYF. Together with reference TRBV5-6 and TRBJ2-7, the CDR3 gives the full variable domain: DAGVTQSPTHLIKTRGQQVTLRCSPKSGHDTVSWYQQALGQGPQFIFQYYEEEERQRGNFPDRFSGHQFPNYSSELNVNALLLGDSALYLCASSFRTRSYEQYFGPGTRLTVT.

This clone showed up just a few times. This sequence joins TRBV7-8 and TRBJ1-4; D is perhaps TRBD1 (5 bases). Germline CDR1 is SGHVS and CDR2 is FQNEAQ. V lost 5 bases and J 5 bases, leaving 21 bases between the germline ends. This CDR3 is built from 17 residues. The CDR3, as DNA: TGTGCCAGCAGCGCCCAGGGCATTGGGGCGCGGAATGAAAAACTGTTTTTT. Translated: CASSAQGIGARNEKLFF.

This clone was observed a handful of times. This rearrangement joins TRBV4-3 to TRBJ2-7, with a tentative D call TRBD2 (6 bases). From germline, CDR1 is LGHNA and CDR2 YSLEER. This CDR3 contains 13 residues. The germline V and J ends were trimmed by 1 base and 5 bases, with 9 bases remaining between them. CDR3 DNA: TGCGCCAGCAGCCAAGTCTCTAGCGACGAGCAGTACTTC. Its translation: CASSQVSSDEQYF.

V gene TRBV21-1 combines with J gene TRBJ2-7; TRBD2 is taken as the D call from the table, unchecked against the DNA. TRBV21-1 is an annotated pseudogene. The CDR3 extends over 14 amino acids. The CDR3 loop reads CASNYRDYIYEQYF. The DNA of the CDR3 is TGTGCCAGCAACTACCGGGACTACATCTACGAGCAGTACTTC.

The sample holds one count of this clone. The chain carries TRBV28 and TRBJ2-5, with TRBD2 identical over 12 bases. Unmatched junction bases numbered 10, after V lost 6 bases and J lost 2 bases. The CDR3 sequence is 17 residues long. Germline V gene sequence: CDR1 MDHEN, CDR2 SYDVKM. The CDR3 region is CASRLAGGFRGQETQYF. The CDR3 DNA reads TGTGCCAGCAGACTAGCGGGAGGTTTTAGGGGGCAAGAGACCCAGTACTTC.

The chain joins TRBV5-4 to TRBJ2-3; D perhaps matches TRBD1 (6 bases). The CDR3 length is 13 residues. CDR1 and CDR2 (germline): SGHNT, YYREEE (reference sequence). The V end lost 4 bases, the J end lost 5 bases, and 11 bases lay between the germline ends. CDR3 nucleotide sequence: TGTGCCAGCAGCAGGGGGACCGGAGATACGCAGTATTTT. Translated, it gives CASSRGTGDTQYF.